This T cell receptor beta chain was sequenced in a study of long-term antiretroviral therapy in people with HIV. For the study at large: The earliest specimens came about a decade ahead of the 2015 immediate-ART recommendation. The study, taken as a whole, reports: Comparison with controls showed narrower CDR3 length ranges in HIV repertoires. Older ART regimens were possibly in use when the blood was collected between the mid-2000s and the late 2010s.

At survey level, the immunoSEQ assay was run in its v3.0 version. The table came from immunoSEQ multiplex PCR; TCRdb's copy has only in-frame clones and leaves some out. The repertoire has 30,000 to 40,000 clones, 75% to 90% of them found once; the top ten carry 6.2%. This clone was seen a few times. Its target is not known. The CDR3 extends over 15 amino acids. Trimming pared 1 base from V and 6 bases from J, leaving 13 bases between. CDR1 is SGHAT and CDR2 is FQNNGV in the germline V gene. The source material was unsorted PBMCs, sampled 1 year after starting antiretroviral therapy. The receptor's source is a man between 18 and 29 years old with HIV. The V and J genes are TRBV11-2 and TRBJ2-1; D gene ambiguous. The CDR3 DNA reads as TGTGCCAGCAGCTTAGCCGGGCCCTTCCCCAATGAGCAGTTCTTC. It codes for CASSLAGPFPNEQFF.